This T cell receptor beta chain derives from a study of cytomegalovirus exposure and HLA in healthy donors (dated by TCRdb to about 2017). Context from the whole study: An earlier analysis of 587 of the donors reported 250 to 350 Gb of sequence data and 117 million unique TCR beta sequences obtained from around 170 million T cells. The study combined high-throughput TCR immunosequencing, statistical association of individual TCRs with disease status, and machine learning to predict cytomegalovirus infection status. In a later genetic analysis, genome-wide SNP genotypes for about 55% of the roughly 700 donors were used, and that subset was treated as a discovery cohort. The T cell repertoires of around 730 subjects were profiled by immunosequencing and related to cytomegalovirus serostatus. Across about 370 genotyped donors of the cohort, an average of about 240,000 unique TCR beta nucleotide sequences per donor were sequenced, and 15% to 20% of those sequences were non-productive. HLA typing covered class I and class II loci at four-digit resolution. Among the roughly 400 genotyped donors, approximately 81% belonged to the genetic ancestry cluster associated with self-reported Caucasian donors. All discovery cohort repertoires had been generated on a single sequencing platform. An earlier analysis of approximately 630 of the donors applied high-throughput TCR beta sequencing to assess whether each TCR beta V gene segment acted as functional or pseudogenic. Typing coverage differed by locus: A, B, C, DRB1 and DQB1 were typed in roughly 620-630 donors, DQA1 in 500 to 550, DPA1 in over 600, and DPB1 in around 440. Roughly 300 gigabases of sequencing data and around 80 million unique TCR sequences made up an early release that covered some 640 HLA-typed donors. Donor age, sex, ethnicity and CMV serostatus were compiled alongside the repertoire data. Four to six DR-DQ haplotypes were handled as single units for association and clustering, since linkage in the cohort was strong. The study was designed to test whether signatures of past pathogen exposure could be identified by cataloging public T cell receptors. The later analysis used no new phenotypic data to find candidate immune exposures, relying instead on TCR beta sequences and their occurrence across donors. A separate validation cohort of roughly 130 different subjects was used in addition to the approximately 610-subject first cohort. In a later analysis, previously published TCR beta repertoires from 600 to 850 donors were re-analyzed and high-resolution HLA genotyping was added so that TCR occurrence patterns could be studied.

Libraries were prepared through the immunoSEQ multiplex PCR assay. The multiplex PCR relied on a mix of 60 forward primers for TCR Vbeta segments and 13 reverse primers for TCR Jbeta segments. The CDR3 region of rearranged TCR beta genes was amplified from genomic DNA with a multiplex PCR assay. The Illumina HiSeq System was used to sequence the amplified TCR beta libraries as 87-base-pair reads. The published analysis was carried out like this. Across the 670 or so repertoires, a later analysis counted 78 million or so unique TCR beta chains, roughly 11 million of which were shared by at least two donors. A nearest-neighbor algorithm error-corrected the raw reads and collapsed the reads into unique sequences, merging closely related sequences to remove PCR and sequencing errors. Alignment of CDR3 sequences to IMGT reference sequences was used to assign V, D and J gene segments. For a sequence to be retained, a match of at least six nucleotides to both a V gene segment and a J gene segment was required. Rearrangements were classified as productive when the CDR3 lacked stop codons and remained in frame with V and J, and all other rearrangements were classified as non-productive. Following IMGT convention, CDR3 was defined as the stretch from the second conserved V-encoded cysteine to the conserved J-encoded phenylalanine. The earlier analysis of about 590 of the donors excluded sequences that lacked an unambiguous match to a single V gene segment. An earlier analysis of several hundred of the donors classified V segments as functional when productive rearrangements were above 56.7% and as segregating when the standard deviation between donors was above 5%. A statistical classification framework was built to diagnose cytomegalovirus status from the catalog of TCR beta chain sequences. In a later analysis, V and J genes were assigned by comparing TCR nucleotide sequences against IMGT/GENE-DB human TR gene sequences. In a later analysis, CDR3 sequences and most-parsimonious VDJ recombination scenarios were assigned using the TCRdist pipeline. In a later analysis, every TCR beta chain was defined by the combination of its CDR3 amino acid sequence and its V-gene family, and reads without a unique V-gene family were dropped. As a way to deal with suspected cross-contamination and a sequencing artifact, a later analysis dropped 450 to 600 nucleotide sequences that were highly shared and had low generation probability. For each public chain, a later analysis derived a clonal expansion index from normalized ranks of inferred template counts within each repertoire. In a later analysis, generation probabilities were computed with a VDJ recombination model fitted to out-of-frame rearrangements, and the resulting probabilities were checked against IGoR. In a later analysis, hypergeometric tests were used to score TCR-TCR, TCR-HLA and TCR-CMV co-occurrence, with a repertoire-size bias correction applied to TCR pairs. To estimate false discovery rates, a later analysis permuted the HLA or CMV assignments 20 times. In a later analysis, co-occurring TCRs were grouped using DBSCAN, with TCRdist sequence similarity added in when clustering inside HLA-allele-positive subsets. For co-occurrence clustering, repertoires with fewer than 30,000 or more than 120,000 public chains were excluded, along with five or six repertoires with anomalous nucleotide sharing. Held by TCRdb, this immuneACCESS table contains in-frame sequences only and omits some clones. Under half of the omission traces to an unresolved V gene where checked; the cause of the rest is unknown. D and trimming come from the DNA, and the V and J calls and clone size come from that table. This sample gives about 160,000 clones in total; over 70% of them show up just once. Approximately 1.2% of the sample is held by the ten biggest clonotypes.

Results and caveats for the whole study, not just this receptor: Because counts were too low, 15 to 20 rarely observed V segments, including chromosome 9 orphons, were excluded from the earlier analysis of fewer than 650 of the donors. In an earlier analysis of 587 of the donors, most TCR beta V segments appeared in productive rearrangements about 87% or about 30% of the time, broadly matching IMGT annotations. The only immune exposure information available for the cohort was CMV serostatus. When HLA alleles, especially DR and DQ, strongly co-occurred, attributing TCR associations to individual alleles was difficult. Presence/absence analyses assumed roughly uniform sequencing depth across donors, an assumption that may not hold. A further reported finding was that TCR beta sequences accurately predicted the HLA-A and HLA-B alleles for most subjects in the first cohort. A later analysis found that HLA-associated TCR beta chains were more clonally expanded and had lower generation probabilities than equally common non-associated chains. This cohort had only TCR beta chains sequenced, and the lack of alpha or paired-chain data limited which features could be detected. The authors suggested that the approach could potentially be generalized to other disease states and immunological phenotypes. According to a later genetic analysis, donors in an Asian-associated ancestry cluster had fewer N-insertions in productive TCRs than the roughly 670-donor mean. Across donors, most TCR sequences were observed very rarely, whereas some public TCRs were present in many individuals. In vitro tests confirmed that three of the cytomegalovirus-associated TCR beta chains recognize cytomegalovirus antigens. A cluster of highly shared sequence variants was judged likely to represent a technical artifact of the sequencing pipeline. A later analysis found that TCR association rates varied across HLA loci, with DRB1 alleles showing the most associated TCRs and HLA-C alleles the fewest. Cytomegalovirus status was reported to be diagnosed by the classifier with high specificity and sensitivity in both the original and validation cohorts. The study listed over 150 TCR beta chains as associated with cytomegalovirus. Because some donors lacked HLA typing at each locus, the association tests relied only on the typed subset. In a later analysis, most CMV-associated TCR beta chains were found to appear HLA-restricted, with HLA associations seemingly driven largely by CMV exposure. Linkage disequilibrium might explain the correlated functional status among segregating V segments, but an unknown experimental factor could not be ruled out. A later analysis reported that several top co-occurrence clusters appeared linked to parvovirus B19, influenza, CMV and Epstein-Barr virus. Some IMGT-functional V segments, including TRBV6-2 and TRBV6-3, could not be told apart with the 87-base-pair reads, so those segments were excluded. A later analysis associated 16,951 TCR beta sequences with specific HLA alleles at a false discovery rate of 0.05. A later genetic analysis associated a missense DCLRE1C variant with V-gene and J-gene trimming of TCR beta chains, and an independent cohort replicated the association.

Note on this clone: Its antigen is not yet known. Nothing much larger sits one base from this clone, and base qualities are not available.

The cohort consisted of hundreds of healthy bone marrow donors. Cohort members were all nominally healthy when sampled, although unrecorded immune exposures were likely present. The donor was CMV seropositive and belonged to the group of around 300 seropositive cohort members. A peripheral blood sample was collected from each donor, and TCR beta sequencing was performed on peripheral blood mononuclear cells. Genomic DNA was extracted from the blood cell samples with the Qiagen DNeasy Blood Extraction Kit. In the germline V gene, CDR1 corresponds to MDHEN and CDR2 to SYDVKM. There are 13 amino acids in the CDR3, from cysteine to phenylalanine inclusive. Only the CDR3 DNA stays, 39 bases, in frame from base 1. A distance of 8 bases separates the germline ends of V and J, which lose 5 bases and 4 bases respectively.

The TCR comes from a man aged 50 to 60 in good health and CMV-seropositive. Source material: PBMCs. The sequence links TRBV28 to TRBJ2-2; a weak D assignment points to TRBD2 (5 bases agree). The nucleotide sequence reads TGTGCCAGCAGTCCGGGGAGCACCGGGGAGCTGTTTTTT. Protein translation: CASSPGSTGELFF.